These 20 T cell receptor beta chains came from one sample sequenced in a study of blood T cell repertoires in COVID-19. The assay was immunoSEQ multiplex PCR, and TCRdb's table has in-frame clones only and misses some. The profile shows about 74,000 clones, just over 85% of them singletons. Sequencing used peripheral blood. The origin of the receptors is a woman aged 80 or over with active or convalescent COVID-19.

This clone was observed a handful of times. V usage is TRBV10-2 and J usage is TRBJ1-1, with D possibly TRBD1 on 5 matching bases. In germline, CDR1 is WSHSY, CDR2 SAAADI. The CDR3 totals 14 residues. Trimming removed 0 bases from V and 3 bases from J, with 8 bases in between. CDR3 region: CASSESGRDTEAFF. CDR3 nucleotide sequence: TGCGCCAGCAGTGAGTCCGGCAGGGACACTGAAGCTTTCTTT.

This rearrangement joins TRBV6-5 to TRBJ1-3; no definite D call. Per the germline V gene, CDR1 is MNHEY and CDR2 is SVGAGI. The V end lost 2 bases, the J end lost 0 bases, and 5 bases lay between the germline ends. The CDR3 runs to 14 residues. The CDR3 DNA sequence: TGTGCCAGCAGTTACGGCTTCTCTGGAAACACCATATATTTT. Protein product: CASSYGFSGNTIYF.

The chain couples TRBV6-2 or TRBV6-3 to TRBJ2-1; D call uncertain. The ends were cut back, 4 bases at V and 9 bases at J, with 10 bases in the middle. Germline V gives CDR1 MNHEY, CDR2 SVGEGT. The CDR3 runs 12 residues. The DNA for the CDR3 is TGTGCCAGCAGTTCACTAAGGAGTGAGCAGTTCTTC. Translation gives CASSSLRSEQFF.

A single count supports this clone. The rearrangement uses TRBV27 and TRBJ1-1, with a tentative D call TRBD1 (5 bases). The CDR3 extends over 13 amino acids. The ends were cut back, 2 bases at V and 4 bases at J, with 8 bases in the middle. Germline V gene data show CDR1 as MNHEY and CDR2 as SMNVEV (reference sequence). The CDR3 DNA sequence: TGTGCCAGCAGTTTAGGGGGGGGCACTGAAGCTTTCTTT. This codes for CASSLGGGTEAFF.

CDR3 protein: CASSSDRAWETQYF. CDR3 DNA sequence: TGTGCCAGCAGCTCGGACAGGGCTTGGGAGACCCAGTACTTC. The chain joins TRBV7-2 to TRBJ2-5; 8 nucleotides line up with TRBD1. Germline lookup yields CDR1 SGHTA and CDR2 FQGNSA. Trimming cost V 4 bases and J 5 bases; bases outside gene matches: 6. The CDR3 has 14 amino acids.

The chain links TRBV9 to TRBJ2-2; 9 positions agree with TRBD2. CDR1 SGDLS and CDR2 YYNGEE come from the germline V gene. CDR3 size: 15 residues. J gave up 6 bases and V 0 bases, and 3 bases lay outside the gene matches. Written as DNA, the CDR3 is TGTGCCAGCAGCGTAGAGGAGCGGGAGGCCGGGGAGCTGTTTTTT. Its protein is CASSVEEREAGELFF.

The chain carries TRBV29-1 and TRBJ1-2; 7 bases line up with TRBD1. V shed 6 bases and J 1 base; nucleotides not matched to a gene: 8. The CDR3 sequence is 14 residues long. Germline V lookup: CDR1 SQVTM, CDR2 ANQGSEA. The chain's CDR3 is CSVAMTGSNYGYTF. CDR3 coding DNA: TGCAGCGTGGCCATGACAGGGAGTAACTATGGCTACACCTTC.

This clone was seen once. This rearrangement joins TRBV3-1 (or the pseudogene TRBV3-2) to TRBJ2-7, with 13 bases lining up with TRBD2. The germline V gene encodes CDR1 LGHDT and CDR2 YNNKEL (reference sequence). The CDR3 sequence is 16 residues long. Losses at the gene ends were 4 bases for V and 3 bases for J; bases not matched to a gene: 6. CDR3 DNA: TGTGCCAGCAGCCGTACTAGCGGGAGGGGATTCTACGAGCAGTACTTC. Its protein is CASSRTSGRGFYEQYF.

The chain has TRBV29-1 and TRBJ1-1, with 7 bases lining up with TRBD1. The CDR3 has 14 amino acids. Germline V gene sequence: CDR1 SQVTM, CDR2 ANQGSEA. The V and J ends lost 7 bases and 0 bases, in that order; junction bases with no gene match: 8. In nucleotides, the CDR3 is TGCAGCGCCTTCGGGACAGCCCTGAACACTGAAGCTTTCTTT. Its translation: CSAFGTALNTEAFF.

This clone was counted a single time. The rearrangement links TRBV7-9 to TRBJ1-4; the D gene is possibly TRBD1 (5 bases). V gave up 5 bases and J gave up 4 bases, with 14 bases separating them. This CDR3 spans 15 amino acids. CDR1 and CDR2 from the germline V gene are SEHNR and FQNEAQ (reference sequence). CDR3 sequence (DNA): TGTGCCAGCAGCACAGACAGAGATTATAATGAAAAACTGTTTTTT. It yields the protein CASSTDRDYNEKLFF.

Only one count was recorded for this clone. This rearrangement joins TRBV11-2 to TRBJ2-7, with 14 bases matching TRBD2. The CDR3 runs 18 residues. The trim removed 4 bases at V and 1 base at J, leaving 9 bases unmatched. Germline V gene lookup returns CDR1 SGHAT and CDR2 FQNNGV. In DNA, the CDR3 is TGTGCCAGCAGCTCGGGACTAGCGGGAGATTCTTTGTCCTACGAGCAGTACTTC. This sequence encodes CASSSGLAGDSLSYEQYF.

This clone was seen at least ten times. This sequence joins TRBV27 and TRBJ2-1; D unclear. V lost 3 bases to trimming and J lost 5 bases, with 8 bases between them. The CDR3 has 13 amino acids. The germline CDR1 and CDR2 sequences are MNHEY and SMNVEV (reference sequence). The CDR3 loop is CASSFALNNEQFF. CDR3 in DNA: TGTGCCAGCAGTTTTGCGTTAAACAATGAGCAGTTCTTC.

The rearrangement joins TRBV5-1 to TRBJ2-5; 12 bases line up with TRBD2. The V gene's germline CDR1 is SGHRS and CDR2 YFSETQ. This CDR3 has 15 residues. V trimming: 4 bases; J trimming: 5 bases; junction bases outside the gene matches: 6. DNA of the CDR3: TGCGCCAGCAGCAACAGACTAGCGGGAGATGAGACCCAGTACTTC. It translates to CASSNRLAGDETQYF.

V and J are TRBV9 and TRBJ2-7, with 7 bases aligning to TRBD2. Unmatched junction bases numbered 4, after V lost 0 bases and J lost 4 bases. Germline CDR1 SGDLS, CDR2 YYNGEE. The CDR3 totals 14 residues. The CDR3 DNA reads TGTGCCAGCAGCGTAGGGCGGGAGAGGTACGAGCAGTACTTC. The encoded protein is CASSVGRERYEQYF.

DNA for the CDR3: TGTGCCAGCAGCGTAGGCGGGAGCGGGTACAATGAGCAGTTCTTC. As protein: CASSVGGSGYNEQFF. The rearrangement joins TRBV9 to TRBJ2-1; 7 nucleotides align to TRBD2. This CDR3 has 15 amino acids. Germline CDR1 reads SGDLS; CDR2 reads YYNGEE. The V and J ends lost 0 bases and 4 bases, in that order; junction bases with no gene match: 4.

As concerns this clone: The junction and the germline gene differ at one end; a read error may be behind it. The chain recombines TRBV3-1 (or the pseudogene TRBV3-2) with TRBJ2-7; TRBD2 aligns across 10 bases. The CDR3 has 15 residues. Germline CDR1 is LGHDT and CDR2 is YNNKEL (reference sequence). The chain's CDR3 is CASSQTITLLAGVKF. CDR3 DNA sequence: TGTGCCAGCAGCCAGACAATTACCCTCCTAGCGGGGGTTAAGTTC.

The chain employs TRBV19 and TRBJ1-5; 8 bases agree with TRBD1. Germline CDR1 LNHDA, CDR2 SQIVND (reference sequence). The V segment lost 7 bases and the J segment 0 bases; nucleotides outside the gene matches: 8. CDR3 length: 16 amino acids. This CDR3 is CASTRGQANSNQPQHF. Here the CDR3 DNA reads TGTGCCAGTACAAGGGGACAGGCAAATAGCAATCAGCCCCAGCATTTT.

This clone has only one observation. For the CDR3, the DNA is TGTGCCAGCAGCTTAGGTCAGGGTGAAGTTGGACTGTTTTTT. Translated: CASSLGQGEVGLFF. The chain employs TRBV7-9 and TRBJ1-4; maybe TRBD1 (5 bases). The length of the CDR3 is 14 residues. Germline-derived CDR1 and CDR2 are SEHNR and FQNEAQ (reference sequence). V lost 1 base, J lost 13 bases, and 16 bases lay in between.

This chain joins TRBV10-3 and TRBJ1-1; weak D call: TRBD1 (6 bases). Germline V gene sequence: CDR1 ENHRY, CDR2 SYGVKD. The CDR3 runs 12 residues. V lost 6 bases, J lost 6 bases, and 11 bases lay in between. The CDR3 protein is CAIRSGVAEAFF. Written as DNA, the CDR3 is TGTGCCATCAGGTCAGGGGTAGCTGAAGCTTTCTTT.

V is TRBV29-1 and J is TRBJ1-1; D may be TRBD1 (5 bases). The V end lost 7 bases, the J end lost 4 bases, and 19 bases lay between the germline ends. The CDR3 loop spans 14 amino acids. Germline values: CDR1 SQVTM, CDR2 ANQGSEA. CDR3 sequence reads: CSAGGTSSGTEAFF. For the CDR3, the DNA is TGCAGCGCTGGAGGGACCTCCTCGGGCACTGAAGCTTTCTTT.